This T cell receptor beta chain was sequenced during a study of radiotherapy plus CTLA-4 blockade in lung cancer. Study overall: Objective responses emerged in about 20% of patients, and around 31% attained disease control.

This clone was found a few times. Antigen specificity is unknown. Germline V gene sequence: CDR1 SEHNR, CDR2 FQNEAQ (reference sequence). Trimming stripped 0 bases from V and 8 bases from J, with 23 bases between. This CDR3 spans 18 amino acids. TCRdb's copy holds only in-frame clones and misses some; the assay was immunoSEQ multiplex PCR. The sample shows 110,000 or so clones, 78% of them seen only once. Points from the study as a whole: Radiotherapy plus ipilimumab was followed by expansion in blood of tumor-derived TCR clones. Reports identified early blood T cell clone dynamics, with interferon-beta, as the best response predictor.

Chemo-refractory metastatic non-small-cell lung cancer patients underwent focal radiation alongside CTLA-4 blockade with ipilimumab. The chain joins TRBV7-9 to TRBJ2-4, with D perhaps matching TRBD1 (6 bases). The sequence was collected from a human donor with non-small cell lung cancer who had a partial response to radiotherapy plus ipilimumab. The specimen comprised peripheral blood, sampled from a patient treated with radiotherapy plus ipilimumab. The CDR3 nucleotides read TGTGCCAGCAGCTTAGCCCCTGGGTGGGTACAGGGCTTGGACATTCAGTACTTC. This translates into CASSLAPGWVQGLDIQYF. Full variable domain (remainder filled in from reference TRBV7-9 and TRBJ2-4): DTGVSQNPRHKITKRGQNVTFRCDPISEHNRLYWYRQTLGQGPEFLTYFQNEAQLEKSRLLSDRFSAERPKGSFSTLEIQRTEQGDSAMYLCASSLAPGWVQGLDIQYFGAGTRLSVL.